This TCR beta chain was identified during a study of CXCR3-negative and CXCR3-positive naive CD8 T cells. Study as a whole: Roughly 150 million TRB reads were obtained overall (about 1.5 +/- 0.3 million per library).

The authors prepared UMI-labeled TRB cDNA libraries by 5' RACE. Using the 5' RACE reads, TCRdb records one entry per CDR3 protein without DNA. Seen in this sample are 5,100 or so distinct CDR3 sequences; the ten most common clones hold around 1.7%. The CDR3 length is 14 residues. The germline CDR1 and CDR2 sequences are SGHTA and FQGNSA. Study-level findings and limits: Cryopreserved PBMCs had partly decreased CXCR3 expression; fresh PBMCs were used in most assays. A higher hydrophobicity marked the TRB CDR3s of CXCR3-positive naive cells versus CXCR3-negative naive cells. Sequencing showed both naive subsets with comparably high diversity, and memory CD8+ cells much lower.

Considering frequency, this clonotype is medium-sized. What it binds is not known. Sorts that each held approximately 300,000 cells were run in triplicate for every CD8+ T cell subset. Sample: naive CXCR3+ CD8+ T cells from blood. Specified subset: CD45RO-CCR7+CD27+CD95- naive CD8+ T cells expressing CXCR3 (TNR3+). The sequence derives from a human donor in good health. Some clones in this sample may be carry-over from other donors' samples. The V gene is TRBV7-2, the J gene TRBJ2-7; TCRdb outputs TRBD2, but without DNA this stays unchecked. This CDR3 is CASSPTRGQHEQYF.